The present T cell receptor beta chain was sequenced within a study of shared clonotypes between healthy human individuals. The CDR3 covers 14 residues. The V and J ends lost 7 bases and 6 bases, in that order; junction bases with no gene match: 8. CDR1 SNHLY and CDR2 FYNNEI come from the germline V gene. The authors divided CD4+ cells into CD45RA+ naive and CD45RA-negative memory subsets. In the case of this clone: Its target is unknown.

Study processing details: Junction-only sequences without quality scores were provided by ImmunoSEQ, so filtering was different. Method: immunoSEQ multiplex PCR; TCRdb's copy keeps in-frame clones and lacks some. V and J calls plus clone size are reproduced from that table; the DNA served to infer D and trimming. The table has fewer than 400,000 clones, approximately 79% seen once; the top ten hold approximately 10%. Study results and caveats: Between a handful of donors, naive CD4 clonotypes were shared at a level of about 5%. The small donor group covered limited genetic and exposure diversity.

This chain uses TRBV2 with TRBJ2-7; 11 bases line up with TRBD1. The receptor was isolated from a man aged 25 to 45 in good health. Sequencing input: memory CD4+ T cells sorted from blood. The subset denotes: CD45RA-negative fraction. CDR3 protein: CASNSGQGATEQYF. The CDR3 DNA is TGTGCCAGCAATTCTGGACAGGGGGCGACCGAGCAGTACTTC.